This T cell receptor beta chain originates from a study of T cell repertoires in cytomegalovirus infection. Overall study: From public TCR beta signatures came an indication of both CMV infection and matching HLA type. Findings and caveats of the study: Based on cumulative public TCR beta family frequency, carriers of CMV plus the relevant HLA were identified. In two of eight donors, the top clonotype was HLA-C-restricted CMV-specific.

V was clipped by 0 bases and J by 3 bases; unmatched bases: 2. The CDR3 runs 15 residues. The V gene's germline CDR1 is MNHEY and CDR2 SMNVEV (reference sequence). MiXCR was run by TCRdb on the reads, yielding one entry per CDR3 protein. The sample consists of fewer than 1,000,000 distinct CDR3 sequences, more than 25% of them appearing once. A note on this clonotype: Its antigen is undetermined.

The source was cultured CD8+ T cells from PBMCs, collected from culture after CMV antigen stimulation. J is TRBJ2-4 and V is TRBV27, with TRBD2 identical over 7 bases. The source is a human donor in good health (CMV status not recorded). Some clones in this sample may be carry-over from other donors' samples. CDR3 residues: CASSLSTGGKNIQYF. For the CDR3, the DNA is TGTGCCAGCAGTTTATCAACGGGGGGCAAAAACATTCAGTACTTC.